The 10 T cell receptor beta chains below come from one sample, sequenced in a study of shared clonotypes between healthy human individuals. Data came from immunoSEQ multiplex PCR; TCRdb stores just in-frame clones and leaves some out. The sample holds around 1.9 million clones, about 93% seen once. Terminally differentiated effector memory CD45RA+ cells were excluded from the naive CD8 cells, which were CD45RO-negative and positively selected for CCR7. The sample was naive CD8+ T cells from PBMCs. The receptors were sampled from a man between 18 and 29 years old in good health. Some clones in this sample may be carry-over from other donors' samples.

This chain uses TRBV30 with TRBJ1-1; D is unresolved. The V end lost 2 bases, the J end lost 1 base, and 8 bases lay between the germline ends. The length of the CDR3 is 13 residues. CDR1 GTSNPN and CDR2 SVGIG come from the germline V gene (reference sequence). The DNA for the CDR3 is TGTGCCTGGAGTTTTACCTGGAACACTGAAGCTTTCTTT. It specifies CAWSFTWNTEAFF.

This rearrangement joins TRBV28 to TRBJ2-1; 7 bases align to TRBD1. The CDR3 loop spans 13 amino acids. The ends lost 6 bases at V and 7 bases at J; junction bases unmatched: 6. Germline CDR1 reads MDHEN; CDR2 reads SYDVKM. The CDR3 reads CASSETGLNEQFF. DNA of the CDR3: TGTGCCAGCAGCGAGACAGGGTTGAATGAGCAGTTCTTC. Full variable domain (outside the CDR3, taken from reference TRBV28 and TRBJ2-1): DVKVTQSSRYLVKRTGEKVFLECVQDMDHENMFWYRQDPGLGLRLIYFSYDVKMKEKGDIPEGYSVSREKKERFSLILESASTNQTSMYLCASSETGLNEQFFGPGTRLTVL.

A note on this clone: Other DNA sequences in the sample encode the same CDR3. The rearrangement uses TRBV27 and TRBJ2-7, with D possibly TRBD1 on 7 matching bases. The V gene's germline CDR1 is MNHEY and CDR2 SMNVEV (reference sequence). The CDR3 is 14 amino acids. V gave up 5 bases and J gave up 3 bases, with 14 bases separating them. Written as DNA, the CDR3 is TGTGCCAGCAGTCCCAGACAGGGAGGCTACGAGCAGTACTTC. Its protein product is CASSPRQGGYEQYF.

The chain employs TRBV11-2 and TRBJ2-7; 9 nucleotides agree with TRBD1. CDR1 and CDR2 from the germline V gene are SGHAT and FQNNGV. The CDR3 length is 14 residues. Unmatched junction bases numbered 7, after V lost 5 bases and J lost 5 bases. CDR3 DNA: TGTGCCAGCAGCCTCACAGGGGGCAAGGACGAGCAGTACTTC. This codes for CASSLTGGKDEQYF.

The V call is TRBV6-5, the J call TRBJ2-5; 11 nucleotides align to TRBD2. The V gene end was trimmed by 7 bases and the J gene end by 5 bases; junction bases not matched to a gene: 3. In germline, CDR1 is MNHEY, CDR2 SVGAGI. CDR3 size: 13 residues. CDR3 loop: CASKLAGAETQYF. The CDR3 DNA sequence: TGTGCCAGCAAACTAGCGGGAGCTGAGACCCAGTACTTC.

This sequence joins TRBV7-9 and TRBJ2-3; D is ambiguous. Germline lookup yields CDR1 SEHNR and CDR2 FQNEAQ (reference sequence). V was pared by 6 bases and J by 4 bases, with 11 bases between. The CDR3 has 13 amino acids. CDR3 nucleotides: TGTGCCAGCAGAAACGGAGAGGCAGATACGCAGTATTTT. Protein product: CASRNGEADTQYF.

The CDR3 bases are TGCAGCGTTGGCAACCAGGGCTACGAGCAGTACTTC. It translates to CSVGNQGYEQYF. The chain employs TRBV29-1 and TRBJ2-7, with D tentatively TRBD1 (5 bases). Per germline, CDR1 SQVTM and CDR2 ANQGSEA. CDR3 length: 12 amino acids. The ends were cut back, 4 bases at V and 3 bases at J, with 10 bases in the middle.

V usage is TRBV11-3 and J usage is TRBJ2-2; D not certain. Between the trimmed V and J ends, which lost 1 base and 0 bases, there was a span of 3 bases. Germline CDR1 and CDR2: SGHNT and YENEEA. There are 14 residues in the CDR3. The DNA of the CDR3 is TGTGCCAGCAGCTTAGTTCCGAACACCGGGGAGCTGTTTTTT. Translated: CASSLVPNTGELFF.

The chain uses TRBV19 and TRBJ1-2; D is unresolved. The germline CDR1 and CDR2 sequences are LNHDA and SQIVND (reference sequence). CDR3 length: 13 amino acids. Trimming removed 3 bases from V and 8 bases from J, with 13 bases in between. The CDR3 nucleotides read TGTGCCAGTAGTATTTTCCCCGGGCGAGGCTACACCTTC. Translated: CASSIFPGRGYTF.

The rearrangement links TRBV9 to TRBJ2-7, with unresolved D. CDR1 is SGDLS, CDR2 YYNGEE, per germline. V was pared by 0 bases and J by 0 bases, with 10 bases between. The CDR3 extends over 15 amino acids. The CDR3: CASSVAAKTSYEQYF. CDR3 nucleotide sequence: TGTGCCAGCAGCGTAGCTGCAAAGACCTCCTACGAGCAGTACTTC.